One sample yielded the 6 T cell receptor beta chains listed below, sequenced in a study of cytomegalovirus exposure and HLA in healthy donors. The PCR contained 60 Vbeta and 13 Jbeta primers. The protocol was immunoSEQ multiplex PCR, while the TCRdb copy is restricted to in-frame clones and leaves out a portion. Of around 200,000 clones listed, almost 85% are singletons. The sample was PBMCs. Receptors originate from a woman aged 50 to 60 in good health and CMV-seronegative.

CDR3 nucleotide sequence: TGTGCCAGCAGTTTACCCCGGGTCCCCTACGAGCAGTACTTC. Residues: CASSLPRVPYEQYF. The chain combines TRBV28 with TRBJ2-7, with D hard to call. The germline V gene encodes CDR1 MDHEN and CDR2 SYDVKM. The CDR3 spans 14 residues. Trimming removed 2 bases at V and 2 bases at J, with 10 bases between. The full variable domain, with the rest looked up from reference TRBV28 and TRBJ2-7, is DVKVTQSSRYLVKRTGEKVFLECVQDMDHENMFWYRQDPGLGLRLIYFSYDVKMKEKGDIPEGYSVSREKKERFSLILESASTNQTSMYLCASSLPRVPYEQYFGPGTRLTVT.

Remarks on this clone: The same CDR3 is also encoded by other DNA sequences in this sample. The CDR3 DNA sequence: TGCGCCAGCAGCTTGGACAGAATGAACACTGAAGCTTTCTTT. It encodes CASSLDRMNTEAFF. The rearrangement links TRBV5-1 to TRBJ1-1; no clear D gene. The CDR3 is made up of 14 amino acids. Between the trimmed V and J ends, which lost 0 bases and 0 bases, there was a span of 6 bases. Germline CDR1 is SGHRS and CDR2 is YFSETQ.

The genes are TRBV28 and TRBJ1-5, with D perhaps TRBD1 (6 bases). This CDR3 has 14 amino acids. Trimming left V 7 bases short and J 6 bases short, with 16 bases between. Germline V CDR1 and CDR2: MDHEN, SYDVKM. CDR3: CASTSQGLAQPQHF. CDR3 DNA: TGTGCCAGCACCTCACAGGGATTGGCTCAGCCCCAGCATTTT.

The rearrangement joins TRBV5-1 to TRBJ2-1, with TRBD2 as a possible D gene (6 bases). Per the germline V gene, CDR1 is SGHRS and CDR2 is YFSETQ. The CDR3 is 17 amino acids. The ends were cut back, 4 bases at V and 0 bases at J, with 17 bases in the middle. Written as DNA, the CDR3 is TGCGCCAGCAGCGAGCCCGGGAGCATTCCCTCCTACAATGAGCAGTTCTTC. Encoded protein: CASSEPGSIPSYNEQFF.

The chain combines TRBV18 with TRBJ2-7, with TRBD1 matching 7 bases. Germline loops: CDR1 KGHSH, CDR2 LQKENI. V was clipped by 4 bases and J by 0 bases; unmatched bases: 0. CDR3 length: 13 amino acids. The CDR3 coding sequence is TGTGCCAGCTCACGACAGGGCTCCTACGAGCAGTACTTC. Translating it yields CASSRQGSYEQYF.

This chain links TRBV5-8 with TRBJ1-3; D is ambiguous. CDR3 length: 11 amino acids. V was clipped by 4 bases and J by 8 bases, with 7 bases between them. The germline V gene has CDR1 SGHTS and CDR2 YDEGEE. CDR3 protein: CASSSRYTIYF. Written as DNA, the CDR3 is TGTGCCAGCAGCAGTCGGTACACCATATATTTT.